This entry concerns a single T cell receptor beta chain. Antigen specificity is unknown. Sequence at one end of the junction differs from germline and may be a read error. CDR1 and CDR2 from the germline V gene are SGHRS and YFSETQ. The CDR3 length is 12 residues. The data are from a study of T-cell memory formation after mild COVID-19. Study as a whole: TCR clusters were largely donor specific. Study conclusions and caveats: Mainly CM and EM harbored the contracting CD4+ clones; mainly EMRA harbored the CD8+ ones. Some clones that responded were present in memory (sampled pre-infection), which suggests cross-reactive memory joined.

One entry per CDR3 protein results from TCRdb running MiXCR on the 5' RACE reads. This table holds some 310,000 distinct CDR3 sequences, 20% to 25% found once. The chain combines TRBV5-1 with TRBJ2-2; D gene ambiguous. The TCR sequence derives from a young man who had mild COVID-19 (a few samples of this study predate the infection). Cell type and time point are not known. Sequenced input: PBMCs or a T cell subset sorted from them (not recorded which). The CDR3 region has the DNA TGCGCCAGCAGCTTCAACACCTGGGAGCTGTTTTTT. Its protein product is CASSFNTWELFF.